These 17 T cell receptor beta chains were all obtained from the same sample, sequenced in a study of cytomegalovirus exposure and HLA in healthy donors. Amplification used 60 Vbeta primers and 13 Jbeta primers. Sequencing used immunoSEQ multiplex PCR; TCRdb keeps in-frame clones, though not all of them. This repertoire shows about 120,000 clones, around 79% found once; its top ten account for about 1.5%. The sequenced sample consisted of PBMCs. The origin of the receptors is a woman aged 18-35 years in good health and CMV-seronegative.

This clone was counted a few times. This rearrangement joins TRBV27 to TRBJ2-3, with 7 bases aligning to TRBD1. The CDR3 is 15 amino acids. With 5 bases clipped from V and 3 bases from J, the junction kept 8 bases outside the gene matches. The germline V gene has CDR1 MNHEY and CDR2 SMNVEV (reference sequence). This CDR3 is CASSAPGGWTDTQYF. In DNA, the CDR3 is TGTGCCAGCAGTGCCCCAGGGGGTTGGACAGATACGCAGTATTTT.

With regard to this clone: A read error may account for a junction end that differs from germline. V gene TRBV6-5 combines with J gene TRBJ2-4, with a possible D match to TRBD1 (6 bases). This CDR3 is built from 14 residues. From germline, CDR1 is MNHEY and CDR2 SVGAGI. DNA of the CDR3: TGTGCCAGCGCTTCCCGGGACATCAAAAACAGTCAGTACTTC. Translating it yields CASASRDIKNSQYF.

The V call is TRBV7-9, the J call TRBJ1-2; 9 bases match TRBD1. This CDR3 is 14 amino acids long. Losses at the gene ends were 5 bases for V and 8 bases for J; bases not matched to a gene: 9. The germline CDR1 and CDR2 sequences are SEHNR and FQNEAQ (reference sequence). This chain's CDR3 is CASSAAGTGNGYTF. The CDR3 nucleotides read TGTGCCAGCAGCGCTGCCGGGACAGGGAACGGCTACACCTTC. Supplemented by reference TRBV7-9 and TRBJ1-2, the full variable domain reads DTGVSQNPRHKITKRGQNVTFRCDPISEHNRLYWYRQTLGQGPEFLTYFQNEAQLEKSRLLSDRFSAERPKGSFSTLEIQRTEQGDSAMYLCASSAAGTGNGYTFGSGTRLTVV.

The V gene is TRBV5-1, the J gene TRBJ2-1; no clear D gene. The CDR3 consists of 14 residues. CDR1 is SGHRS and CDR2 is YFSETQ in the germline V gene. V lost 1 base to trimming and J lost 8 bases, with 13 bases between them. CDR3 nucleotide sequence: TGCGCCAGCAGCTTGAGTCTAGTCGCCGATGAGCAGTTCTTC. Translated, it gives CASSLSLVADEQFF.

The rearrangement joins TRBV29-1 to TRBJ2-1, with a tentative D call TRBD2 (7 bases). The CDR3 is 16 residues long. Trimming shortened V by 4 bases and J by 4 bases, and 20 bases separated the two germline ends. Germline CDR1 is SQVTM and CDR2 is ANQGSEA. The CDR3 DNA follows: TGCAGCGTTGCCTTTGCGGGGGCCTACCGATACAATGAGCAGTTCTTC. Amino acid sequence: CSVAFAGAYRYNEQFF.

V gene TRBV7-8 combines with J gene TRBJ1-4; 10 bases match TRBD1. Germline CDR1 and CDR2: SGHVS and FQNEAQ. V lost 4 bases, J lost 4 bases, and 9 bases stayed unmatched. The CDR3 totals 17 residues. The CDR3 nucleotides are TGTGCCAGCAGCTCGCCCCGACAGGGGGCGATTAATGAAAAACTGTTTTTT. Residues: CASSSPRQGAINEKLFF.

In this sample, this clone turned up a few times. This chain links TRBV19 with TRBJ1-1, with TRBD1 matching 7 bases. CDR3 length: 13 amino acids. CDR1 is LNHDA, CDR2 SQIVND, per germline (reference sequence). The junction had 11 bases not matched to a gene; V was cut back by 5 bases and J by 11 bases. CDR3 nucleotide sequence: TGTGCCAGTAGTCTTGACAGGGAGGAGTGGGCTTTCTTT. Encoded protein: CASSLDREEWAFF.

CDR3 bases: TGCGCCAGCAGCCTACAGGGAGGGTACGAGCAGTACTTC. This codes for CASSLQGGYEQYF. The V and J genes are TRBV4-3 and TRBJ2-7; D is perhaps TRBD2 (7 bases). Deletions cut 4 bases from V and 4 bases from J, with 11 bases between. The germline gives CDR1 LGHNA, CDR2 YSLEER. This CDR3 has 13 residues.

The rearrangement links TRBV6-5 to TRBJ2-7; tentative D call: TRBD2 (6 bases). V dropped 7 bases and J dropped 4 bases, with 20 bases sitting between them. The CDR3 spans 15 residues. The germline V gene encodes CDR1 MNHEY and CDR2 SVGAGI. The CDR3 here is CASKNYPRGAYEQYF. CDR3 DNA sequence: TGTGCCAGCAAAAACTATCCCCGCGGGGCTTACGAGCAGTACTTC.

This clone was detected a few times. The genes are TRBV2 and TRBJ2-5; D call uncertain. CDR3 length equals 14 residues. CDR1 is SNHLY and CDR2 is FYNNEI in the germline V gene. The V end lost 2 bases, the J end lost 4 bases, and 11 bases lay between the germline ends. The CDR3 DNA is TGTGCCAGCAGTGAAAGGCGGCCAGCAGAGACCCAGTACTTC. Translation gives CASSERRPAETQYF. Drawing the rest from reference TRBV2 and TRBJ2-5, the complete variable domain is EPEVTQTPSHQVTQMGQEVILRCVPISNHLYFYWYRQILGQKVEFLVSFYNNEISEKSEIFDDQFSVERPDGSNFTLKIRSTKLEDSAMYFCASSERRPAETQYFGPGTRLLVL.

Comments on this clone: Additional DNA sequences in this sample encode the identical CDR3. J is TRBJ2-4 and V is TRBV27, with 8 positions matching TRBD1. There are 17 residues in the CDR3. The V segment lost 6 bases and the J segment 1 base; nucleotides outside the gene matches: 11. Germline CDR1 reads MNHEY; CDR2 reads SMNVEV (reference sequence). CDR3 protein: CASSTNQGAGAKNIQYF. CDR3 in DNA: TGTGCCAGCAGCACCAATCAGGGGGCGGGGGCCAAAAACATTCAGTACTTC.

The V gene is TRBV4-2, the J gene TRBJ2-5; 10 bases map to TRBD2. The closer fit of TRBJ2-7 to the DNA end suggests the J call may be wrong. Germline CDR1 reads LGHNA; CDR2 reads YNFKEQ. This CDR3 comprises 16 residues. DNA for the CDR3: TGTGCCAGCAGCGAACCACTAGCGGGGTATACCTACGAGCAGTACTTC. The encoded protein is CASSEPLAGYTYEQYF.

The gene calls are TRBV6-1 and TRBJ1-2; D is possibly TRBD1 (6 bases). Looked up from germline, CDR1 is MNHNS and CDR2 is SASEGT. The CDR3 has 13 amino acids. Deletions cut 6 bases from V and 4 bases from J, with 12 bases between. The CDR3 bases are TGTGCCAGCAGCCTGGGGGCAATCTATGGCTACACCTTC. Its protein product is CASSLGAIYGYTF.

This clone was observed a few times. The chain joins TRBV11-2 to TRBJ1-4; D might be TRBD1 (6 bases). The CDR3 is 15 residues long. Trimming left V 7 bases short and J 7 bases short, with 19 bases between. Germline V gene lookup returns CDR1 SGHAT and CDR2 FQNNGV. The CDR3 sequence is CASIKNRVGGEKLFF. CDR3 DNA sequence: TGTGCCAGCATCAAAAACAGGGTCGGAGGTGAAAAACTGTTTTTT.

Regarding this clone: At the DNA level, this CDR3 is encoded by other sequences in the same sample as well. The V call is TRBV6-1, the J call TRBJ1-1; D is unresolved. The V gene's germline CDR1 is MNHNS and CDR2 SASEGT. CDR3 length: 14 residues. The ends were cut back, 6 bases at V and 0 bases at J, with 11 bases in the middle. CDR3 residues: CASSEGFMNTEAFF. DNA of the CDR3: TGTGCCAGCAGCGAGGGATTCATGAACACTGAAGCTTTCTTT.

This chain uses TRBV2 with TRBJ2-5, with 8 bases lining up with TRBD2. V lost 6 bases and J lost 5; bases outside the gene matches: 5. Germline V lookup: CDR1 SNHLY, CDR2 FYNNEI. The CDR3 runs 13 residues. The CDR3 sequence is CASRKRERETQYF. CDR3 bases: TGTGCCAGCAGAAAGCGGGAGAGGGAGACCCAGTACTTC.

The V and J genes are TRBV27 and TRBJ1-1; 7 bases are a match to TRBD1. Germline CDR1 reads MNHEY; CDR2 reads SMNVEV (reference sequence). The CDR3 spans 15 residues. Trimming took 2 bases from V and 1 from J; bases not matched to a gene: 4. The DNA of the CDR3 is TGTGCCAGCAGTTTAGGAGGGGGCTGGAACACTGAAGCTTTCTTT. This sequence encodes CASSLGGGWNTEAFF.